This entry concerns a single T cell receptor beta chain. The CDR3 covers 14 residues. With V trimmed by 6 bases and J by 7 bases, 8 bases remained unmatched. CDR1 is MNHEY, CDR2 SVGAGI, per germline. This record comes from a study of blood T cell repertoires in COVID-19. Whole-study context: COVID-19 samples collected from the United States, Italy and Spain covered acute and convalescent phases. PBMCs, B-cell-depleted T cells, or T cells provided the cDNA or gDNA that made up the material.

Seattle researchers signed up patients amid active infection and tracked them longitudinally. Per the original data handling: Using reference gene primer amplification, nucleated cell counts were estimated. Using immunoSEQ multiplex PCR, the repertoire was profiled, and TCRdb retains in-frame clones only, with some absent. V and J calls and clone size are those listed in that table; D and trimming were worked out from the DNA. This table has approximately 290,000 clones, around 82% appearing once. This TCR derives from a person between 65 and 79 years old with COVID-19, enrolled during active disease. The chain links TRBV6-5 to TRBJ1-4, with TRBD1 matching over 7 bases. Sequenced: peripheral blood. The CDR3 reads CASRRTGVGEKLFF. CDR3 sequence (DNA): TGTGCCAGCAGACGAACAGGGGTGGGTGAAAAACTGTTTTTT.